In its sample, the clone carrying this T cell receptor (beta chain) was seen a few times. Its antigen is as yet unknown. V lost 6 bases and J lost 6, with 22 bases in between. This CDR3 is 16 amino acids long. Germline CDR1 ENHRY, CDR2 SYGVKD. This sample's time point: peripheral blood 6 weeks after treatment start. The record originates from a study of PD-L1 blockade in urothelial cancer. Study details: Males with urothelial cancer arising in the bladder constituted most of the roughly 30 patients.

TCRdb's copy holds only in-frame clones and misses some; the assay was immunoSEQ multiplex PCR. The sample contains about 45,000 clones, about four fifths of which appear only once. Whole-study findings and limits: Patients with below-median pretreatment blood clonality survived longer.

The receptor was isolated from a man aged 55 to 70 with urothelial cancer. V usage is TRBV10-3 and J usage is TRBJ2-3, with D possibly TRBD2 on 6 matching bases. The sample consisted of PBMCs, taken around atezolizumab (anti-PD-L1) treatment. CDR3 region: CAIRALEGFFSDTQYF. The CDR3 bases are TGTGCCATCAGGGCATTGGAGGGTTTTTTTTCCGATACGCAGTATTTT.